Below are 22 T cell receptor beta chains sequenced from a single sample in a study of beta chain features in type 1 diabetes. The sequenced template was cDNA made from the entire isolated RNA. Repertoires were generated with immunoSEQ multiplex PCR, while TCRdb's copy carries only in-frame clones and drops some. The sample includes more than 150,000 clones, approximately 9.1% of them seen just once. The specimen was central memory CD4+ T cells from blood. These receptor sequences come from a woman aged 18-35 years in good health.

This clone was found a few times. CDR3 amino acids: CASSFPAFGSTVGELFF. As DNA, the CDR3 is TGTGCCAGCAGCTTCCCGGCGTTTGGGAGTACCGTCGGGGAGCTGTTTTTT. The rearrangement uses TRBV5-6 and TRBJ2-2, with D perhaps matching TRBD2 (5 bases). Trimming removed 2 bases from V and 7 bases from J, with 21 bases in between. Germline V gene lookup returns CDR1 SGHDT and CDR2 YYEEEE. This CDR3 contains 17 residues.

This clone was seen a few times. The chain links TRBV9 to TRBJ1-4, with D maybe TRBD1 (6 bases). V was trimmed by 0 bases and J by 8 bases, leaving 11 bases between them. CDR1 SGDLS and CDR2 YYNGEE come from the germline V gene. This CDR3 comprises 14 residues. In DNA form, the CDR3 reads TGTGCCAGCAGCGTAGGGCAGCAGGGGGAAAAACTGTTTTTT. The encoded protein is CASSVGQQGEKLFF.

The CDR3 protein is CSVGSGEDYGYTF. The CDR3 DNA is TGCAGCGTTGGGTCAGGGGAAGACTATGGCTACACCTTC. The chain couples TRBV29-1 to TRBJ1-2; weak D call: TRBD1 (6 bases). The CDR3 is made up of 13 amino acids. Germline V gives CDR1 SQVTM, CDR2 ANQGSEA. Trimming left V 4 bases short and J 3 bases short, with 12 bases between.

This clone has only a few counts. V and J are TRBV7-8 and TRBJ2-1, with D tentatively TRBD2 (6 bases). Germline loops: CDR1 SGHVS, CDR2 FQNEAQ. Deletions cut 2 bases from V and 6 bases from J, with 17 bases between. The CDR3 has 16 residues. CDR3 loop: CASSLIPSGPTNEQFF. As DNA, the CDR3 is TGTGCCAGCAGCTTAATACCGAGCGGGCCAACCAATGAGCAGTTCTTC.

This chain joins TRBV9 and TRBJ2-3; D may be TRBD2 (5 bases). Trimming cost V 5 bases and J 6 bases, with 25 bases left between them. Germline V CDR1 and CDR2: SGDLS, YYNGEE. The CDR3 contains 17 residues. This chain's CDR3 is CASSSPKDAPPGDTQYF. DNA for the CDR3: TGTGCCAGCAGTTCTCCGAAAGACGCGCCTCCGGGGGATACGCAGTATTTT. The full variable domain, its missing parts supplied by reference TRBV9 and TRBJ2-3, is DSGVTQTPKHLITATGQRVTLRCSPRSGDLSVYWYQQSLDQGLQFLIQYYNGEERAKGNILERFSAQQFPDLHSELNLSSLELGDSALYFCASSSPKDAPPGDTQYFGPGTRLTVL.

This clone was seen a few times. The rearrangement joins TRBV18 to TRBJ2-7, with 10 bases that match TRBD1. The V and J ends lost 3 bases and 5 bases, in that order; junction bases with no gene match: 7. CDR1 KGHSH and CDR2 LQKENI come from the germline V gene. The CDR3 has 15 residues. This chain's CDR3 is CASSPGTGESDEQYF. CDR3 sequence (DNA): TGTGCCAGCTCACCGGGGACAGGGGAATCGGACGAGCAGTACTTC.

In its sample, this clone was seen a few times. This rearrangement joins TRBV7-9 to TRBJ2-1, with 7 bases matching TRBD2. CDR3 length: 16 amino acids. The V segment lost 3 bases and the J segment 4 bases; nucleotides outside the gene matches: 9. Per germline, CDR1 SEHNR and CDR2 FQNEAQ (reference sequence). The CDR3 DNA sequence: TGTGCCAGCAGCTTGGTAGCTCTAGCGGCTTACAATGAGCAGTTCTTC. It yields the protein CASSLVALAAYNEQFF.

The genes are TRBV4-2 and TRBJ2-5; 10 bases match TRBD1. Trimming at V came to 4 bases and at J to 5 bases, leaving 10 bases not matched to a gene. The CDR3 sequence is 16 residues long. Germline V CDR1 and CDR2: LGHNA, YNFKEQ. The CDR3 here is CASSPRLRQGAETQYF. Here the CDR3 DNA reads TGTGCCAGCAGCCCCCGCCTAAGACAGGGGGCTGAGACCCAGTACTTC.

This clone was recorded a few times. The rearrangement links TRBV6-5 to TRBJ1-2; 10 bases are shared with TRBD1. Germline V CDR1 and CDR2: MNHEY, SVGAGI. This CDR3 contains 16 residues. Losses at the gene ends were 0 bases for V and 12 bases for J; bases not matched to a gene: 13. CDR3 sequence reads: CASSYSYDRGPAGDTF. For the CDR3, the DNA is TGTGCCAGCAGTTACTCCTACGACAGGGGGCCCGCCGGGGACACCTTC.

This chain connects TRBV19 to TRBJ2-7; 7 bases line up with TRBD2. With 7 bases clipped from V and 6 bases from J, the junction kept 6 bases outside the gene matches. CDR3 length equals 12 residues. Germline V gene data show CDR1 as LNHDA and CDR2 as SQIVND (reference sequence). The CDR3 is CASTQTGGEQYF. CDR3 bases: TGTGCCAGTACCCAGACGGGGGGCGAGCAGTACTTC.

This chain uses TRBV7-2 with TRBJ1-1; the D gene is possibly TRBD1 (5 bases). Germline V gene lookup returns CDR1 SGHTA and CDR2 FQGNSA. Trimming pared 1 base from V and 6 bases from J, leaving 9 bases between. This CDR3 spans 13 amino acids. The CDR3 region has the DNA TGTGCCAGCAGCTTAGGATGGGGCGCTGAAGCTTTCTTT. Residues: CASSLGWGAEAFF. Full variable domain (outside the CDR3, taken from reference TRBV7-2 and TRBJ1-1): GAGVSQSPSNKVTEKGKDVELRCDPISGHTALYWYRQSLGQGLEFLIYFQGNSAPDKSGLPSDRFSAERTGGSVSTLTIQRTQQEDSAVYLCASSLGWGAEAFFGQGTRLTVV.

CDR3 protein: CASTYPGHTNTGELFF. The CDR3 DNA sequence: TGTGCCAGCACTTATCCGGGACATACGAACACCGGGGAGCTGTTTTTT. This chain uses TRBV5-6 with TRBJ2-2; a possible D gene is TRBD1 (6 bases). This CDR3 spans 16 amino acids. Trimming shortened V by 6 bases and J by 0 bases, and 15 bases separated the two germline ends. Germline values: CDR1 SGHDT, CDR2 YYEEEE.

This rearrangement joins TRBV15 to TRBJ2-3; TRBD2 agrees at 11 bases. The CDR3 totals 16 residues. J gave up 5 bases and V 1 base, and 5 bases lay outside the gene matches. CDR1 LNHNV and CDR2 YYDKDF come from the germline V gene (reference sequence). The CDR3 sequence is CATSRGLAGGVDTQYF. CDR3 DNA: TGTGCCACCAGCAGAGGCCTAGCGGGGGGTGTAGATACGCAGTATTTT.

This clone has only a few counts. This sequence joins TRBV23-1 and TRBJ1-3; TRBD1 aligns across 7 bases. TRBV23-1 is recorded as an ORF, its role being uncertain. The CDR3 covers 18 residues. With V trimmed by 3 bases and J by 0 bases, 11 bases remained unmatched. The CDR3 DNA reads TGCGCCAGCAGTCATTCACACTACAGGGGACACTCTGGAAACACCATATATTTT. The encoded protein is CASSHSHYRGHSGNTIYF.

This clone turned up a few times. The genes are TRBV5-6 and TRBJ1-2, with 9 bases identical to TRBD1. Germline-derived CDR1 and CDR2 are SGHDT and YYEEEE. CDR3 length: 13 amino acids. Trimming took 5 bases from V and 9 from J; bases not matched to a gene: 8. The CDR3 nucleotides are TGTGCCAGCAGTTCGGGACAGGGAACGAGCTACACCTTC. This codes for CASSSGQGTSYTF.

This clone was seen only a few times. The chain has TRBV30 and TRBJ2-7, with 8 bases that match TRBD1. This CDR3 has 12 residues. V trimming: 7 bases; J trimming: 2 bases; junction bases outside the gene matches: 4. Germline V lookup: CDR1 GTSNPN, CDR2 SVGIG (reference sequence). CDR3 DNA sequence: TGTGCCTTCCAGGGGGCAGCCTACGAGCAGTACTTC. It codes for CAFQGAAYEQYF.

The chain recombines TRBV14 with TRBJ2-4; 7 bases match TRBD1. V was clipped by 4 bases and J by 7 bases; unmatched bases: 13. CDR3 size: 16 residues. CDR1 is SGHDN, CDR2 FVKESK, per germline. The CDR3 DNA reads TGTGCCAGCAGCCCCCTGGATCGACAGGGAAGGAACATTCAGTACTTC. Its translation: CASSPLDRQGRNIQYF.

This clone was observed a few times. The rearrangement joins TRBV7-3 to TRBJ2-1; 10 nucleotides agree with TRBD2. This CDR3 comprises 14 residues. The germline V gene has CDR1 SGHTA and CDR2 FQGTGA. Trimming at V came to 3 bases and at J to 9 bases, leaving 5 bases not matched to a gene. CDR3 loop: CASSLDSGGSEQFF. DNA of the CDR3: TGTGCCAGCAGCTTGGATAGCGGGGGGTCTGAGCAGTTCTTC.

The rearrangement uses TRBV5-1 and TRBJ2-5; a possible D gene is TRBD2 (6 bases). The CDR3 loop spans 14 amino acids. Germline CDR1 reads SGHRS; CDR2 reads YFSETQ. Trimming removed 4 bases at V and 5 bases at J, with 15 bases between. CDR3 coding DNA: TGCGCCAGCAGCCTGGGACCCAGCGGGGAGACCCAGTACTTC. Translation gives CASSLGPSGETQYF.

This clone turned up a few times. The chain has TRBV6-5 and TRBJ1-1; D is perhaps TRBD1 (5 bases). V was shortened by 2 bases and J by 1 base, with 8 bases between the two germline ends. This CDR3 is built from 14 residues. Germline values: CDR1 MNHEY, CDR2 SVGAGI. CDR3 sequence: CASSYGQGNTEAFF. For the CDR3, the DNA is TGTGCCAGCAGTTACGGGCAGGGGAACACTGAAGCTTTCTTT.

The rearrangement joins TRBV7-6 to TRBJ2-5, with 7 bases aligning to TRBD1. The CDR3 extends over 14 amino acids. Germline V CDR1 and CDR2: SGHVS, FNYEAQ. With V trimmed by 6 bases and J by 1 base, 5 bases remained unmatched. Here the CDR3 DNA reads TGTGCCAGCAGGACAGGGTCCCCCCAAGAGACCCAGTACTTC. It encodes CASRTGSPQETQYF.

This clone was seen more than once but under ten times. The rearrangement joins TRBV12-5 to TRBJ2-3, with D perhaps TRBD1 (8 bases). V lost 4 bases and J lost 6, with 14 bases in between. Germline-derived CDR1 and CDR2 are LGHNT and FRNRAP. The CDR3 is 14 residues long. As DNA, the CDR3 is TGTGCTAGTGGTTCAGGACAGGGAGGGGATACGCAGTATTTT. Protein product: CASGSGQGGDTQYF.